This entry features one T cell receptor (beta chain) sequence. Germline lookup yields CDR1 MDHEN and CDR2 SYDVKM. This CDR3 is 18 amino acids long. V gave up 5 bases and J gave up 2 bases, with 19 bases separating them. Clones were sequenced by immunoSEQ multiplex PCR, and TCRdb holds only the in-frame ones, with some missing. The table has about 660,000 clones, 80% to 90% seen once. This entry comes from a study of shared T cell receptors in the human thymus. This sample was also put to use in a study of human thymus T cells. As reported in that work: All donors were healthy Finnish infants who were undergoing corrective surgery to treat congenital heart defects. The source of the thymus tissue was resections taken during corrective heart surgery. Use of V and J genes seemed skewed within the thymic and blood repertoires. Related research has reported that thymic repertoires overlap highly among unrelated individuals.

The gene calls are TRBV28 and TRBJ1-6; possible D gene TRBD1, 6 bases. Sequenced: thymocytes. The origin of this receptor is a boy under two years old with a congenital heart defect. The CDR3 spells CASSTTGFGRAYNSPLHF. In DNA, the CDR3 is TGTGCCAGCAGTACTACAGGGTTTGGAAGGGCCTATAATTCACCCCTCCACTTT.